This TCR beta chain was sequenced during a study of blood T cell repertoires in COVID-19. Profiled with immunoSEQ multiplex PCR; TCRdb holds only in-frame clones, not every one. Here the sample spans about 310,000 clones, about 89% being singletons. This clone was seen just once. Enrollees, roughly 18 to 95 years old, lived in about two dozen US areas. The CDR3 runs 15 residues. V dropped 0 bases and J dropped 0 bases, with 8 bases sitting between them. Per the germline V gene, CDR1 is KGHSH and CDR2 is LQKENI. This rearrangement joins TRBV18 to TRBJ1-1; D gene ambiguous. Input material: PBMCs or T cells enriched from blood (not recorded which). The TCR sequence derives from a woman between 40 and 50 years old who had recovered from COVID-19. CDR3 DNA sequence: TGTGCCAGCTCACCACCCACACGCATGAACACTGAAGCTTTCTTT. This sequence encodes CASSPPTRMNTEAFF.